This TCR beta chain was identified during a study of shared clonotypes between healthy human individuals. Regarding the study as a whole: Among donors, clonotype sharing was expected to be affected by sequencing depth.

V shed 7 bases and J shed 7 bases, with 10 bases lying between them. The CDR3 contains 12 residues. Germline CDR1 LNHDA, CDR2 SQIVND (reference sequence). Comments on this clone: The antigen is not known.

In replicate PCRs of unsorted PBMC, approximately 320 ng DNA, roughly 30,000 T cell genomes, was used. Ten immunoSEQ deep assay plates were used to sequence the DNA of unsorted PBMCs. Original analysis: There were no quality scores in the junction-only immunoSEQ sequences, so filtering differed. Profiled with immunoSEQ multiplex PCR; TCRdb holds only in-frame clones, not every one. V and J calls plus clone size are reproduced from that table; the DNA served to infer D and trimming. The repertoire has fewer than 600,000 clones, 60% to 85% of them found once; the top ten carry approximately 12%. The sample taken for sequencing was PBMCs. This receptor was taken from a woman aged 40 to 50 in good health. Some clones in this sample may be carry-over from other donors' samples. The J gene is TRBJ2-2, the V gene TRBV19, with D unclear. The CDR3 loop reads CASTAYGGELFF. The CDR3 nucleotides are TGTGCCAGTACAGCGTATGGCGGGGAGCTGTTTTTT.